This section outlines one TCR beta chain sequence together with its context. What it binds is not known. The sample belongs to a study of OX40 agonist ivuxolimab in advanced cancers. Looking at the study overall: Prior anti-PD-1, anti-PD-L1 or anti-CTLA-4 therapy was allowed; over 30% had some. One hepatocellular carcinoma and a couple of cutaneous melanoma patients partially responded.

Study-wide points: More expanded clones were found, on average, in CD8+ than in CD4+ T cells.

The CDR3 length is 15 residues. CDR1 MDHEN and CDR2 SYDVKM come from the germline V gene. Trimming stripped 4 bases from V and 2 bases from J, with 15 bases between. Peripheral blood came from all dose cohorts at three timepoints. Assay used: immunoSEQ multiplex PCR; TCRdb lists only in-frame clones, some missing. The repertoire has about 6,700 clones, approximately 94% of them found once; the top ten carry over 9.5%. The V and J genes are TRBV28 and TRBJ2-7, with D perhaps matching TRBD2 (5 bases). The source was CD4+ or CD8+ T cells sorted from blood, collected in a trial of the OX40 agonist ivuxolimab. The sequence was collected from an adult with an advanced solid tumor such as melanoma, head and neck, liver or kidney cancer. DNA of the CDR3: TGTGCCAGCAGTTCGTCCGGGGTACGAACCTACGAGCAGTACTTC. Protein sequence: CASSSSGVRTYEQYF.